The clone carrying this T cell receptor beta chain was recorded at least ten times. No antigen is known for it. The sample originates from a study of shared clonotypes between healthy human individuals. Across the whole study: Three plates were used per donor for CD4 naive, three for CD4 memory, two for CD8 naive and one for CD8 memory.

Overall study results and limits: Non-shared clonotypes had lower generation probabilities than clonotypes shared by all four sorted-subset donors.

Produced via immunoSEQ multiplex PCR; TCRdb's table is partial and in-frame only. The table shows 600,000 to 800,000 clones, with roughly two thirds occurring only once. The ends were cut back, 1 base at V and 2 bases at J, with 12 bases in the middle. Germline V CDR1 and CDR2: MNHEY, SMNVEV (reference sequence). This CDR3 is built from 16 residues. The sample was memory CD4+ T cells sorted from blood. Described subset: CD45RA-negative fraction. This chain connects TRBV27 to TRBJ1-5, with D possibly being TRBD1 (5 bases). This sequence originates from a woman younger than 45 in good health. CDR3 in amino acids: CASSLYRGAGNQPQHF. The CDR3 bases are TGTGCCAGCAGTTTATATAGGGGTGCTGGCAATCAGCCCCAGCATTTT.